The 11 T cell receptor beta chains below come from one sample, sequenced in a study of control samples from healthy donors and cancer patients. Sequencing was performed with immunoSEQ multiplex PCR; in TCRdb, only in-frame clones are kept and a portion is missing. The data contain under 450,000 clones, more than 80% of them seen just once; the ten biggest clones take up around 6.4%. The sequencing input was PBMCs. The receptors stem from a man between 40 and 49 years old with head and neck cancer.

CDR3 bases: TGTGCCAGCTCACCGGGGCAGGGTCGAAGTCAGCCCCAGCATTTT. This codes for CASSPGQGRSQPQHF. This chain uses TRBV18 with TRBJ1-5, with D possibly matching TRBD1 (5 bases). The CDR3 is 15 amino acids. V shed 3 bases and J shed 6 bases, with 15 bases lying between them. Per the germline V gene, CDR1 is KGHSH and CDR2 is LQKENI.

The chain couples TRBV27 to TRBJ2-3; possible D gene TRBD2, 7 bases. The germline V gene encodes CDR1 MNHEY and CDR2 SMNVEV (reference sequence). The CDR3 is made up of 19 amino acids. V shed 1 base and J shed 0 bases, with 20 bases lying between them. In nucleotides, the CDR3 is TGTGCCAGCAGTTTATTAGGTGGGGGGGCCCCTCCTAGCACAGATACGCAGTATTTT. Translated: CASSLLGGGAPPSTDTQYF.

This clone is a singleton in its sample. The chain links TRBV6-2 or TRBV6-3 to TRBJ1-2; TRBD1 might be the D (6 bases). Germline V gives CDR1 MNHEY, CDR2 SVGEGT. The CDR3 runs 14 residues. V was trimmed by 0 bases and J by 5 bases, leaving 10 bases between them. The CDR3 sequence: CASSYSGQPYGYTF. CDR3 sequence (DNA): TGTGCCAGCAGTTACTCGGGACAACCTTATGGCTACACCTTC.

This clone occurred once. The chain recombines TRBV30 with TRBJ1-1; D ambiguous. Per germline, CDR1 GTSNPN and CDR2 SVGIG (reference sequence). The CDR3 contains 14 residues. Trimming took 2 bases from V and 7 from J, leaving 17 bases between them. The CDR3 reads CAWSFGLIGSEAFF. CDR3 coding DNA: TGTGCCTGGAGTTTTGGACTGATCGGGAGTGAAGCTTTCTTT. The whole variable domain, filled in from reference TRBV30 and TRBJ1-1, reads SQTIHQWPATLVQPVGSPLSLECTVEGTSNPNLYWYRQAAGRGLQLLFYSVGIGQISSEVPQNLSASRPQDRQFILSSKKLLLSDSGFYLCAWSFGLIGSEAFFGQGTRLTVV.

The gene calls are TRBV6-2 or TRBV6-3 and TRBJ2-2, with 10 bases fitting TRBD2. Trimming took 2 bases from V and 4 from J; bases not matched to a gene: 1. This CDR3 has 15 amino acids. Germline loops: CDR1 MNHEY, CDR2 SVGEGT. The CDR3 here is CASSYRLAGTGELFF. DNA for the CDR3: TGTGCCAGCAGTTACCGACTAGCGGGCACCGGGGAGCTGTTTTTT.

V gene TRBV5-4 combines with J gene TRBJ1-1; the D is unclear. From germline, CDR1 is SGHNT and CDR2 YYREEE (reference sequence). Trimming took off 0 bases at V and 1 base at J, with 7 bases between the two ends. The CDR3 totals 14 residues. Written as DNA, the CDR3 is TGTGCCAGCAGCTTGGGGGGAACGAACACTGAAGCTTTCTTT. It encodes CASSLGGTNTEAFF.

The CDR3 loop reads CASSAALGGPNEKLFF. The DNA for the CDR3 is TGTGCCAGCAGCGCTGCGTTGGGGGGCCCTAATGAAAAACTGTTTTTT. This chain uses TRBV28 with TRBJ1-4; tentatively, D is TRBD1 (6 bases). Germline V gives CDR1 MDHEN, CDR2 SYDVKM. This CDR3 is 16 amino acids long. Trimming removed 6 bases from V and 3 bases from J, with 17 bases in between.

The rearrangement links TRBV6-2 or TRBV6-3 to TRBJ1-2; 9 nucleotides match TRBD1. This CDR3 contains 16 residues. CDR1 and CDR2 from the germline V gene are MNHEY and SVGEGT. The junction had 9 bases not matched to a gene; V was cut back by 5 bases and J by 2 bases. The chain's CDR3 is CASSQSRTGVNYGYTF. The CDR3 coding sequence is TGTGCCAGCAGTCAATCTCGGACAGGGGTAAACTATGGCTACACCTTC.

This clone is a singleton in its sample. The rearrangement uses TRBV30 and TRBJ1-5; D might be TRBD1 (6 bases). V lost 1 base, J lost 7 bases, and 11 bases lay in between. CDR1 is GTSNPN, CDR2 SVGIG, per germline (reference sequence). This CDR3 is 13 amino acids long. Written as DNA, the CDR3 is TGTGCCTGGAGTGGGGGGGGCGGGCAGCCCCAGCATTTT. Its translation: CAWSGGGGQPQHF.

This sequence joins TRBV12-3 or TRBV12-4 and TRBJ1-2; D gene unclear. V was pared by 5 bases and J by 4 bases, with 11 bases between. The CDR3 totals 13 residues. CDR3 DNA sequence: TGTGCCAGCAGTCCTCAGGACCGCTATGGCTACACCTTC. This gives the protein CASSPQDRYGYTF.

The rearrangement links TRBV27 to TRBJ1-2, with D possibly being TRBD1 (5 bases). Trimming removed 3 bases from V and 5 bases from J, with 13 bases in between. Germline V gives CDR1 MNHEY, CDR2 SMNVEV (reference sequence). The CDR3 extends over 14 amino acids. The CDR3: CASSFGAGFYGYTF. CDR3 in DNA: TGTGCCAGCAGTTTTGGGGCAGGATTTTATGGCTACACCTTC.